Listed below are T cell receptor beta chains from one sample, sequenced in a study of T cell therapy after organ transplantation. The method was immunoSEQ multiplex PCR; TCRdb's version includes in-frame clones alone and lacks a portion of them. The sample carries roughly 20,000 clones, about four fifths recorded once. No antigen has been identified for these receptors. The sequenced sample was CD8+ T cells from blood, obtained after autologous CMV-specific T cell therapy. Receptor source: a human patient who had received a solid organ transplant and had CMV disease. The T cells may come from the graft donor. Both conserved end residues are part of each CDR3. The order of the fields is CDR3 protein, CDR3 DNA, V gene, D gene, clone size, J gene. A D gene is named only where the DNA matches it firmly. Not every row has a clone size; where given, it reads once, few, many or a size class.

CDR3: CASSLESGTSYTDTQYF
DNA: TGTGCCAGCAGCTTAGAATCTGGGACAAGTTACACAGATACGCAGTATTTT
V: TRBV11-1
D: .
size: .
J: TRBJ2-3

CDR3: CATSRLGVYNEQFF
DNA: TGTGCCACCAGCAGACTGGGAGTTTACAATGAGCAGTTCTTC
V: TRBV15
D: .
size: .
J: TRBJ2-1

CDR3: CASSWDSNTGELFF
DNA: TGTGCCAGCAGCTGGGACAGTAACACCGGGGAGCTGTTTTTT
V: TRBV6-5
D: TRBD1
size: .
J: TRBJ2-2

CDR3: CASGLREAYEQYF
DNA: TGTGCCAGCGGACTCCGGGAGGCCTACGAGCAGTACTTC
V: TRBV13
D: TRBD2
size: .
J: TRBJ2-7

CDR3: CASSITGELFF
DNA: TGTGCCAGCAGCATCACCGGGGAGCTGTTTTTT
V: TRBV13
D: .
size: few
J: TRBJ2-2

CDR3: CASSLDRVSYEQYF
DNA: TGTGCCAGCAGTCTTGACAGGGTCTCCTACGAGCAGTACTTC
V: TRBV6-5
D: TRBD1
size: .
J: TRBJ2-7

CDR3: CASSAGGDTSVYEQYF
DNA: TGCGCCAGCAGTGCTGGCGGGGATACCTCTGTCTACGAGCAGTACTTC
V: TRBV10-2
D: .
size: .
J: TRBJ2-7

CDR3: CASSVADTEAFF
DNA: TGTGCCAGCAGCGTTGCCGACACTGAAGCTTTCTTT
V: TRBV9
D: .
size: few
J: TRBJ1-1

CDR3: CASSLEIGTEAFF
DNA: TGTGCCAGCAGCTTAGAAATTGGCACTGAAGCTTTCTTT
V: TRBV7-9
D: .
size: .
J: TRBJ1-1

CDR3: CASSSQDSDYNEQFF
DNA: TGTGCCAGCAGCTCCCAGGACAGTGATTACAATGAGCAGTTCTTC
V: TRBV7-2
D: .
size: .
J: TRBJ2-1

CDR3: CASNPFDREGRNEQFF
DNA: TGTGCCAGCAATCCATTTGACAGGGAGGGAAGGAATGAGCAGTTCTTC
V: TRBV27
D: .
size: .
J: TRBJ2-1

CDR3: CASSVRDTSSYNSPLHF
DNA: TGTGCCAGCAGCGTAAGGGACACGAGCTCCTATAATTCACCCCTCCACTTT
V: TRBV9
D: .
size: .
J: TRBJ1-6

CDR3: CATSRGWTSKETQYF
DNA: TGTGCCACCAGCAGAGGATGGACTAGTAAAGAGACCCAGTACTTC
V: TRBV15
D: TRBD2
size: .
J: TRBJ2-5

CDR3: CASSLDLIETQYF
DNA: TGTGCCAGCAGCTTGGACTTGATAGAGACCCAGTACTTC
V: TRBV5-5
D: .
size: .
J: TRBJ2-5

CDR3: CASTYLVGHLTDTQYF
DNA: TGTGCCAGCACTTATCTCGTAGGGCATCTCACAGATACGCAGTATTTT
V: TRBV6-6
D: .
size: .
J: TRBJ2-3

CDR3: CASSGSELGYTF
DNA: TGTGCCAGCAGCGGTAGTGAGTTGGGCTACACCTTC
V: TRBV7-2
D: .
size: .
J: TRBJ1-2

CDR3: CASSFGLAGEQYF
DNA: TGTGCCAGCAGCTTCGGACTAGCGGGAGAGCAGTACTTC
V: TRBV5-6
D: TRBD2
size: .
J: TRBJ2-7

CDR3: CASSLSFRGRNQPQHF
DNA: TGTGCCAGCAGTTTATCGTTCCGGGGTAGAAATCAGCCCCAGCATTTT
V: TRBV27
D: .
size: once
J: TRBJ1-5

CDR3: CAWSVPTNEQFF
DNA: TGTGCCTGGAGTGTACCCACCAATGAGCAGTTCTTC
V: TRBV30
D: .
size: .
J: TRBJ2-1

CDR3: CASSLWDGGELFF
DNA: TGTGCCAGCAGTTTGTGGGATGGCGGGGAGCTGTTTTTT
V: TRBV27
D: .
size: .
J: TRBJ2-2

CDR3: CASSEGGRRSYEQYF
DNA: TGTGCCAGCAGCGAGGGGGGGCGCCGTTCCTACGAGCAGTACTTC
V: TRBV11-3
D: .
size: .
J: TRBJ2-7

CDR3: CASSYSPQADTQYF
DNA: TGTGCCAGCAGTTACTCTCCACAGGCAGATACGCAGTATTTT
V: TRBV6-5
D: .
size: .
J: TRBJ2-3

CDR3: CASRDAEAFF
DNA: TGTGCCAGCCGGGACGCTGAAGCTTTCTTT
V: TRBV19
D: .
size: .
J: TRBJ1-1

CDR3: CASSQRRPLDNEQFF
DNA: TGCGCCAGCAGTCAGCGGCGTCCGCTCGACAATGAGCAGTTCTTC
V: TRBV23-1
D: .
size: .
J: TRBJ2-1

CDR3: CASSGLAGGPDTQYF
DNA: TGTGCCAGCAGTGGACTAGCGGGGGGGCCAGATACGCAGTATTTT
V: TRBV6-1
D: TRBD2
size: medium-sized
J: TRBJ2-3

CDR3: CASSFADSASYEQYF
DNA: TGTGCCAGCAGCTTCGCGGACAGTGCCTCCTACGAGCAGTACTTC
V: TRBV5-6
D: .
size: .
J: TRBJ2-7

CDR3: CASRDRGGYTF
DNA: TGTGCCAGCCGGGACAGGGGTGGCTACACCTTC
V: TRBV13
D: TRBD1
size: few
J: TRBJ1-2

CDR3: CASSGDRPKEPQHF
DNA: TGTGCCAGCAGTGGGGACAGGCCTAAAGAGCCCCAGCATTTT
V: TRBV2
D: TRBD1
size: .
J: TRBJ1-5

CDR3: CASSSMTGQHNQPQHF
DNA: TGTGCCAGCAGTAGCATGACCGGGCAACACAATCAGCCCCAGCATTTT
V: TRBV28
D: .
size: once
J: TRBJ1-5

CDR3: CASSPSGTGNQPQHF
DNA: TGTGCCAGCAGCCCCTCCGGGACAGGGAATCAGCCCCAGCATTTT
V: TRBV4-2
D: TRBD1
size: .
J: TRBJ1-5

CDR3: CASSLDRPYEQYF
DNA: TGTGCCAGCAGCTTGGACAGACCCTACGAGCAGTACTTC
V: TRBV7-9
D: .
size: once
J: TRBJ2-7

CDR3: CASSLATGSPLGQFF
DNA: TGCGCCAGCAGCTTGGCTACAGGGTCCCCGTTAGGGCAGTTCTTC
V: TRBV5-1
D: .
size: .
J: TRBJ2-1

CDR3: CASSPRDRDSYEQYF
DNA: TGTGCCAGCTCACCCCGGGACAGGGACTCCTACGAGCAGTACTTC
V: TRBV18
D: TRBD1
size: .
J: TRBJ2-7

CDR3: CASSFTPKNSPLHF
DNA: TGTGCCAGCAGCTTTACGCCGAAGAATTCACCCCTCCACTTT
V: TRBV21-1
D: .
size: medium-sized
J: TRBJ1-6

CDR3: CASSGGVFYEQYF
DNA: TGTGCCAGCAGCGGAGGGGTTTTCTACGAGCAGTACTTC
V: TRBV21-1
D: .
size: .
J: TRBJ2-7

CDR3: CASSFTQHGELFF
DNA: TGTGCCAGCAGTTTTACCCAGCACGGGGAGCTGTTTTTT
V: TRBV27
D: .
size: many
J: TRBJ2-2

CDR3: CASSQSGGSPSGNTIYF
DNA: TGCGCCAGCAGTCAATCGGGAGGCAGTCCCTCTGGAAACACCATATATTTT
V: TRBV23-1
D: .
size: .
J: TRBJ1-3

CDR3: CASSADPDGSSYNEQFF
DNA: TGTGCCAGCAGCGCCGACCCCGACGGGAGCTCCTACAATGAGCAGTTCTTC
V: TRBV7-6
D: .
size: few
J: TRBJ2-1

CDR3: CASSVDRDKGHYGYTF
DNA: TGTGCCAGCAGCGTAGATCGGGACAAAGGCCACTATGGCTACACCTTC
V: TRBV9
D: .
size: .
J: TRBJ1-2

CDR3: CASSQRTSGGPDTQYF
DNA: TGCGCCAGCAGCCAGAGGACTAGCGGGGGCCCAGATACGCAGTATTTT
V: TRBV4-1
D: TRBD2
size: .
J: TRBJ2-3

CDR3: CATSRDGDKGWGYEQYF
DNA: TGTGCCACCAGCAGAGATGGGGACAAGGGTTGGGGCTACGAGCAGTACTTC
V: TRBV15
D: .
size: .
J: TRBJ2-7

CDR3: CASSLVPGTNYGYTF
DNA: TGTGCCAGCAGCTTAGTCCCCGGGACAAACTATGGCTACACCTTC
V: TRBV7-6
D: .
size: .
J: TRBJ1-2

CDR3: CAISAKSGQIEAFF
DNA: TGTGCCATCAGTGCTAAGTCGGGGCAGATAGAAGCTTTCTTT
V: TRBV10-3
D: .
size: .
J: TRBJ1-1

CDR3: CASSQDTGTSQEKLFF
DNA: TGTGCCAGCAGCCAAGATACCGGGACATCCCAGGAAAAACTGTTTTTT
V: TRBV4-2
D: .
size: .
J: TRBJ1-4

CDR3: CASSLSPREIPYEQYF
DNA: TGTGCCAGCAGTTTATCTCCCAGGGAGATTCCCTACGAGCAGTACTTC
V: TRBV27
D: .
size: .
J: TRBJ2-7

CDR3: CASTLQGALEQFF
DNA: TGTGCCAGTACTCTACAGGGGGCGCTTGAGCAGTTCTTC
V: TRBV19
D: TRBD1
size: .
J: TRBJ2-1

CDR3: CASSFLGEQFF
DNA: TGTGCCAGCAGCTTTCTCGGAGAGCAGTTCTTC
V: TRBV13
D: .
size: .
J: TRBJ2-1

CDR3: CASSQGASGDTDTQYF
DNA: TGCGCCAGCAGCCAGGGGGCTAGCGGGGACACAGATACGCAGTATTTT
V: TRBV4-3
D: TRBD2
size: .
J: TRBJ2-3

CDR3: CASSLDRDRDLNEQYF
DNA: TGTGCCAGCAGTCTCGACCGGGACAGGGACCTCAACGAGCAGTACTTC
V: TRBV27
D: TRBD1
size: .
J: TRBJ2-7

CDR3: CASSLKTLNTEAFF
DNA: TGTGCCAGCAGTTTAAAGACCTTGAACACTGAAGCTTTCTTT
V: TRBV27
D: .
size: .
J: TRBJ1-1

CDR3: CASTRGYTEAFF
DNA: TGTGCCAGCACTAGAGGGTACACTGAAGCTTTCTTT
V: TRBV19
D: .
size: .
J: TRBJ1-1

CDR3: CASSGGLAETYEQYF
DNA: TGTGCCAGCAGTGGGGGACTAGCGGAGACCTACGAGCAGTACTTC
V: TRBV2
D: TRBD2
size: once
J: TRBJ2-7

CDR3: CASSLWGSSGANVLTF
DNA: TGTGCCAGCAGTTTATGGGGGTCGTCTGGGGCCAACGTCCTGACTTTC
V: TRBV28
D: .
size: .
J: TRBJ2-6

CDR3: CASSFQETQYF
DNA: TGCGCCAGCAGCTTCCAAGAGACCCAGTACTTC
V: TRBV5-1
D: .
size: .
J: TRBJ2-5

CDR3: CASSLGGGWRNTDTQYF
DNA: TGTGCCAGCAGCCTTGGGGGGGGCTGGAGAAACACAGATACGCAGTATTTT
V: TRBV7-8
D: .
size: few
J: TRBJ2-3

CDR3: CASSLFIPVETQYF
DNA: TGTGCCAGCAGCTTATTCATTCCTGTTGAGACCCAGTACTTC
V: TRBV7-9
D: .
size: .
J: TRBJ2-5

CDR3: CASSHRVGEQFF
DNA: TGTGCCAGCAGCCACAGGGTCGGTGAGCAGTTCTTC
V: TRBV6-1
D: .
size: .
J: TRBJ2-1

CDR3: CSVDDNEQFF
DNA: TGCAGCGTTGACGACAATGAGCAGTTCTTC
V: TRBV29-1
D: .
size: once
J: TRBJ2-1

CDR3: CASSALGAQYF
DNA: TGTGCCAGCAGCGCACTGGGTGCCCAGTACTTC
V: TRBV5-5
D: .
size: .
J: TRBJ2-5

CDR3: CASSSKTGHTDTQYF
DNA: TGTGCCAGCAGCTCTAAGACAGGGCATACAGATACGCAGTATTTT
V: TRBV7-9
D: TRBD1
size: few
J: TRBJ2-3